Listed below are T cell receptor beta chains from one sample, sequenced in a study of control samples from healthy donors and cancer patients. The method was immunoSEQ multiplex PCR; TCRdb's version includes in-frame clones alone and lacks a portion of them. The sample lists 45,000 to 60,000 clones; around 90% were seen once. The sample taken for sequencing was PBMCs. The receptors shown here come from a man aged 60 to 75 with head and neck cancer. Both conserved end residues are part of each CDR3. Each record gives: CDR3 length, clone size, J gene, V gene, D gene, CDR3 protein, CDR3 DNA. D genes are given only for firm matches. The size entry is marked missing in some rows and otherwise reads once, few, many or a size class.

>13|NA|TRBJ2-2|TRBV12-3/TRBV12-4|NA
CASSFREQGEVFF
TGTGCCAGCAGTTTTAGAGAACAGGGTGAGGTGTTTTTT
>15|NA|TRBJ1-5|TRBV5-5|NA
CASSLGAGSQQPQHF
TGTGCCAGCAGCTTAGGGGCGGGGAGTCAACAGCCCCAGCATTTT
>14|NA|TRBJ1-1|TRBV6-2/TRBV6-3|NA
CASSYGGDWAEAFF
TGTGCCAGCAGTTACGGGGGGGATTGGGCTGAAGCTTTCTTT
>14|NA|TRBJ2-3|TRBV24-1|NA
CATSGTTGTDTQYF
TGTGCCACCAGCGGGACCACGGGCACAGATACGCAGTATTTT
>15|NA|TRBJ2-1|TRBV27|TRBD2
CASSFSAGGYNEQFF
TGTGCCAGCAGTTTTTCAGCGGGGGGCTACAATGAGCAGTTCTTC
>13|NA|TRBJ2-1|TRBV9|NA
CASSGYVNNEQFF
TGTGCCAGCAGCGGCTATGTAAACAATGAGCAGTTCTTC
>15|NA|TRBJ2-1|TRBV28|NA
CASSLTGGSYNEQFF
TGTGCCAGCAGTTTGACAGGAGGCTCCTACAATGAGCAGTTCTTC
>15|few|TRBJ1-1|TRBV28|TRBD1
CASSRGEGANPEAFF
TGTGCCAGCAGTCGAGGGGAGGGGGCGAACCCCGAAGCTTTCTTT
>15|NA|TRBJ2-4|TRBV3-1/TRBV3-2|NA
CASSLRRLGKNIQYF
TGTGCCAGCAGCCTTAGGAGACTGGGCAAAAACATTCAGTACTTC
>14|few|TRBJ2-7|TRBV7-2|TRBD1
CASSSWDRRYEQYF
TGTGCCAGCAGCTCTTGGGACAGGCGGTACGAGCAGTACTTC